This T cell receptor (beta chain) came from a study of CD8+ T cells in alopecia areata. Remarks on this clone: Its specificity is unknown.

General study points: Scalp specimens additionally yield sequences from normal skin's resident alphabeta T cells.

Trimming shortened V by 0 bases and J by 2 bases, and 7 bases separated the two germline ends. There are 14 residues in the CDR3. Germline V CDR1 and CDR2: MNHEY, SMNVEV (reference sequence). Obtained from alopecia areata patients were lesional scalp punch biopsies along with peripheral blood. cDNA serving as the sequencing template came from extracted, reverse transcribed RNA. Sequencing was performed with immunoSEQ multiplex PCR; in TCRdb, only in-frame clones are kept and a portion is missing. Counted here are fewer than 200,000 clones, about 63% occurring once; the ten biggest clones make up under 15%.

This chain uses TRBV27 with TRBJ2-5; either TRBD1 or TRBD2 may supply D (5 bases each). Sample: CD4+ T cells sorted from blood, taken at week 0. The receptor was isolated from a human donor with alopecia areata. The CDR3 DNA follows: TGTGCCAGCAGTTTATCCGAGGGGCAAGAGACCCAGTACTTC. Translating gives CASSLSEGQETQYF.